The next 2 T cell receptor beta chains were all read from a single sample in a study of CD8+CD57+ T cells in acquired aplastic anemia (dated by TCRdb to 2017 to 2018). The sequencer was an Illumina HiSeq 2000. Genomic DNA served as template for TCR beta VDJ combination and CDR3 sequence profiling. TCRdb ran its own pipeline on the public reads, namely fastp trimming at Q25 and MiXCR clone calling, and kept in-frame beta chains. Identical CDR3 protein sequences are pooled into one entry, listed with their most common genes and DNA. The sample has about 170,000 distinct CDR3 sequences on record, under 75% of them singletons. Clones ranked in the top ten supply about 48% of the sample. The sequenced sample was sorted CD4+, CD8+, or CD8+CD57+ T cells (not recorded which) from PBMCs. The receptors shown here come from a human donor in good health.

V is TRBV5-1 and J is TRBJ1-6, with TRBD1 matching over 9 bases. Germline V gene lookup returns CDR1 SGHRS and CDR2 YFSETQ. CDR3 length: 16 residues. Losses at the gene ends were 5 bases for V and 12 bases for J; bases not matched to a gene: 15. In nucleotides, the CDR3 is TGCGCCAGCAGGGACGGGGACAGGGCCAGAGGCGTACCCCTCCACTTT. Translation gives CASRDGDRARGVPLHF. Looking up the rest from reference TRBV5-1 and TRBJ1-6 gives the full variable domain: KAGVTQTPRYLIKTRGQQVTLSCSPISGHRSVSWYQQTPGQGLQFLFEYFSETQRNKGNFPGRFSGRQFSNSRSEMNVSTLELGDSALYLCASRDGDRARGVPLHFGNGTRLTVT.

In this sample, this clonotype turned up many times. V is TRBV15 and J is TRBJ2-7, with 8 bases aligning to TRBD2. CDR1 is LNHNV and CDR2 is YYDKDF in the germline V gene (reference sequence). The CDR3 runs 15 residues. V lost 0 bases and J lost 5; bases outside the gene matches: 6. The CDR3 is CATSRETGGPDEQYF. The CDR3 region has the DNA TGTGCCACCAGCAGAGAAACGGGAGGGCCGGACGAGCAGTACTTC. Drawing the rest from reference TRBV15 and TRBJ2-7, the complete variable domain is DAMVIQNPRYQVTQFGKPVTLSCSQTLNHNVMYWYQQKSSQAPKLLFHYYDKDFNNEADTPDNFQSRRPNTSFCFLDIRSPGLGDTAMYLCATSRETGGPDEQYFGPGTRLTVT.